Listed here are 2 T cell receptor beta chains from one sample, sequenced in a study of CD8 T cells in Susac syndrome. Reverse transcription of 0.5 to 1 ug RNA was performed with random hexamers. TCRdb analysed the immunoSEQ multiplex PCR reads with MiXCR anew, one entry per CDR3 protein. Of some 75,000 distinct CDR3 sequences listed, 80% to 95% are singletons. Sequencing was carried out using CD8+ T cells from PBMCs. These receptors were taken from a human donor with Susac syndrome.

The sample holds one count of this clonotype. J is TRBJ2-1 and V is TRBV12-3 or TRBV12-4, with 13 positions matching TRBD2. The CDR3 runs to 17 residues. The trim removed 5 bases at V and 4 bases at J, leaving 8 bases unmatched. CDR3 amino acids: CASSPGTSGTLYNEQFF. The CDR3 DNA reads as TGTGCCAGCAGTCCAGGGACTAGCGGGACATTATACAATGAGCAGTTCTTC.

The chain carries TRBV2 and TRBJ1-2, with D possibly TRBD1 on 5 matching bases. The CDR3 runs to 15 residues. Deletions cut 3 bases from V and 0 bases from J, with 11 bases between. Germline V gives CDR1 SNHLY, CDR2 FYNNEI. The CDR3 protein is CASSEAVRANYGYTF. CDR3 nucleotide sequence: TGTGCCAGCAGTGAGGCAGTCAGGGCTAACTATGGCTACACCTTC.